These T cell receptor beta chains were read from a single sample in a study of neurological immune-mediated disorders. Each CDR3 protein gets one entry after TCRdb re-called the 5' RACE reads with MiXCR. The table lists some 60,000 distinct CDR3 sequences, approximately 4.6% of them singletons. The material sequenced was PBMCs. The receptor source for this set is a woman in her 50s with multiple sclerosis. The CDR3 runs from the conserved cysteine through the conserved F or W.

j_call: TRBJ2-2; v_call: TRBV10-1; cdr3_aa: CASQSPRNTGELFF
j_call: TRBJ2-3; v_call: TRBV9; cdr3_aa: CASSVGVGDSTDTQYF
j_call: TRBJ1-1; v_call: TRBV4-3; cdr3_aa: CASSQEGQGNTEAFF
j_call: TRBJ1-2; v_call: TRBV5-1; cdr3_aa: CASRRGAGNYGYTF
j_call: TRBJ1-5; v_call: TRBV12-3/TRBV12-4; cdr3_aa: CASSLGQGAGNQPQHF
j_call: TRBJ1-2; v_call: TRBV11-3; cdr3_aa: CAGSISIFSGTGVNGYTF
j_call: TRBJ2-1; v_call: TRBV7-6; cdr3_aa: CASSLVAGGPSEQFF
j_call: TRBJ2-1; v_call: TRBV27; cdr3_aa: CASSFNVWNEQFF
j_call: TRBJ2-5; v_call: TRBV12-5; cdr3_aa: CASGGEPGQSWETQYF
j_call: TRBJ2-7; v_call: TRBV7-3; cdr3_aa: CASSLARDSSYEQYF
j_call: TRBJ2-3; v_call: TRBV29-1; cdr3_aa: CSVEGGHLGSDTQYF
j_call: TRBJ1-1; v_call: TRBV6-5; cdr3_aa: CASSYSSQINTEAFF
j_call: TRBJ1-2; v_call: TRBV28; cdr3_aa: CASNGISYGYTF
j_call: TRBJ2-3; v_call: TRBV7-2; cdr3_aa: CASSLRTGPPSTDTQYF
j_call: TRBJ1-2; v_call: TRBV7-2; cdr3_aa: CASSSRATGLNGYTF
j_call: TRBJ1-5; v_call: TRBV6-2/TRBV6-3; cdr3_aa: CASGINQPQHF
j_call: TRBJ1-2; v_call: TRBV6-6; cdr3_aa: CASSKILEGIYGYTF
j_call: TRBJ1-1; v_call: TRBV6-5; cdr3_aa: CASSYRWRGSENTEAFF
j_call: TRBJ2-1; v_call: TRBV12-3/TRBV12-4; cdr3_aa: CASSPKARDYNEQFF
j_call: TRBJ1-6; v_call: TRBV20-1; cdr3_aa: CSATTGTGYSPLHF
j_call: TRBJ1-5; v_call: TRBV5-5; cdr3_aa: CASSSIGDSNQPQHF
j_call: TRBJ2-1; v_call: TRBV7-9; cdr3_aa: CASSSPLASYNEQFF
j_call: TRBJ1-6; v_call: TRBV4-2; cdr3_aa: CASSQEATGTSGYNSPLHF
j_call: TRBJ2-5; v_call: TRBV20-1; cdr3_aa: CSANILASGGVLETQYF
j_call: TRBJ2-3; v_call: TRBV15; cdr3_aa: CATSRSKPPDTQYF
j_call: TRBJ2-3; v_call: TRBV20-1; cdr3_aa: CSARDEQWGGTQYF
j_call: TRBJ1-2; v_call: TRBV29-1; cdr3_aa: CSATHQSYGYTF
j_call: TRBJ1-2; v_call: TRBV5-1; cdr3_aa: CASSLGGLGNYGYTF
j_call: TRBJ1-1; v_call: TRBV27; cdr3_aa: CASSPSGAFTTEAFF
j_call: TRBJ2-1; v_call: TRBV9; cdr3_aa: CASSVTGETYNEQFF
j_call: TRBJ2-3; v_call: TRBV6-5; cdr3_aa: CASGPQSDTQYF
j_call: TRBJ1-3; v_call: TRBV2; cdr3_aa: CASRGPTSSGNTIYF
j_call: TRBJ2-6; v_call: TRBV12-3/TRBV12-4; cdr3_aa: CASSLLHLSGANVLTF
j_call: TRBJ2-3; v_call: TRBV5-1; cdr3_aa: CASKSAGGVDTQYF
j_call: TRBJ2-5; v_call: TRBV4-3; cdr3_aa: CASSKDRKTQYF
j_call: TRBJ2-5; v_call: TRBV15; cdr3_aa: CATKQGAFRETQYF
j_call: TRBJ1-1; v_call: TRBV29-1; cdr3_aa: CSVGTRGGTEAFF
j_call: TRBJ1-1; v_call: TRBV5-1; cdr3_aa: CASSPRATGDEAFF
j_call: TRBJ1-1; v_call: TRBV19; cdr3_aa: CASRDPWGTEAFF
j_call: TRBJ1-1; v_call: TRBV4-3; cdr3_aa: CASSPPTGKAFF
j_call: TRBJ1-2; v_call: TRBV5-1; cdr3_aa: CASSRDSLDGYTF
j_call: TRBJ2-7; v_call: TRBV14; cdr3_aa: CASSPGTGGHREQYF